This passage covers 6 T cell receptor beta chains from one sample sequenced in a study of response to subunit inactivated influenza vaccine. TCRdb re-derived calls from the RT-PCR reads in MiXCR, one entry per CDR3 protein. The repertoire includes some 500,000 distinct CDR3 sequences, less than 30% of them detected once, and approximately 2% sits in the top ten. The sequencing here drew on CD4+ T cells sorted from PBMCs, taken approximately 5 days after vaccination. The origin of the receptors is a man aged 50 or older who received an inactivated influenza vaccine.

The table lists this clonotype with a few counts. The J gene is TRBJ2-1, the V gene TRBV6-5; 10 bases are a match to TRBD2. V dropped 0 bases and J dropped 15; count of bases not matched to a gene: 17. Per the germline V gene, CDR1 is MNHEY and CDR2 is SVGAGI. The CDR3 has 17 residues. Here the CDR3 reads CASSYSVGLAGAGTRFF. In DNA, the CDR3 is TGTGCCAGCAGTTACTCCGTCGGGCTAGCGGGAGCGGGGACTCGGTTCTTC.

This clonotype has only a few counts. Here the CDR3 reads CASSLTGGAGRTEAFF. The CDR3, as DNA: TGCGCCAGCAGCTTGACAGGGGGCGCAGGGAGGACTGAAGCTTTCTTT. V and J are TRBV5-1 and TRBJ1-1, with 9 bases fitting TRBD1. The CDR3 loop spans 16 amino acids. V shed 1 base, J shed 5 bases, and the junction held 9 bases outside the gene matches. CDR1 is SGHRS, CDR2 YFSETQ, per germline.

This clonotype was recorded a few times. V is TRBV11-1 and J is TRBJ2-7; maybe TRBD2 (5 bases). This CDR3 spans 12 amino acids. Germline loops: CDR1 SGHAT, CDR2 FQDESV (reference sequence). V was pared by 5 bases and J by 9 bases, with 14 bases between. The CDR3 DNA reads TGTGCCAGCAGCCCCGTCGGAGGAACGCAGTACTTC. This translates into CASSPVGGTQYF. Together with reference TRBV11-1 and TRBJ2-7, the CDR3 gives the full variable domain: EAEVAQSPRYKITEKSQAVAFWCDPISGHATLYWYRQILGQGPELLVQFQDESVVDDSQLPKDRFSAERLKGVDSTLKIQPAELGDSAMYLCASSPVGGTQYFGPGTRLTVT.

Only a few counts were recorded for this clonotype. The V and J genes are TRBV5-1 and TRBJ2-3; no definite D call. Trimming pared 4 bases from V and 0 bases from J, leaving 21 bases between. Germline V gene data show CDR1 as SGHRS and CDR2 as YFSETQ. The CDR3 runs to 18 residues. For the CDR3, the DNA is TGCGCCAGCAGCGGGAACGCTGGGTTTCGGGTGAGCACAGATACGCAGTATTTT. Residues: CASSGNAGFRVSTDTQYF.

The chain's CDR3 is CASSPRTGDTEAFF. The CDR3 DNA follows: TGTGCCAGCTCACCCCGGACAGGGGACACTGAAGCTTTCTTT. V gene TRBV18 combines with J gene TRBJ1-1; 9 nucleotides align to TRBD1. The CDR3 totals 14 residues. CDR1 KGHSH and CDR2 LQKENI come from the germline V gene. Trimming cost V 3 bases and J 3 bases; bases outside gene matches: 2.

At least ten counts were recorded for this clonotype. V usage is TRBV5-1 and J usage is TRBJ1-1; TRBD1 matches 9 bases. CDR1 and CDR2 (germline): SGHRS, YFSETQ. CDR3 length: 15 residues. J lost 5 bases, V lost 2 bases, and 7 bases had no gene match. The CDR3 protein is CASSLQGARKTEAFF. CDR3 DNA sequence: TGCGCCAGCAGCTTACAGGGGGCTCGAAAGACTGAAGCTTTCTTT.